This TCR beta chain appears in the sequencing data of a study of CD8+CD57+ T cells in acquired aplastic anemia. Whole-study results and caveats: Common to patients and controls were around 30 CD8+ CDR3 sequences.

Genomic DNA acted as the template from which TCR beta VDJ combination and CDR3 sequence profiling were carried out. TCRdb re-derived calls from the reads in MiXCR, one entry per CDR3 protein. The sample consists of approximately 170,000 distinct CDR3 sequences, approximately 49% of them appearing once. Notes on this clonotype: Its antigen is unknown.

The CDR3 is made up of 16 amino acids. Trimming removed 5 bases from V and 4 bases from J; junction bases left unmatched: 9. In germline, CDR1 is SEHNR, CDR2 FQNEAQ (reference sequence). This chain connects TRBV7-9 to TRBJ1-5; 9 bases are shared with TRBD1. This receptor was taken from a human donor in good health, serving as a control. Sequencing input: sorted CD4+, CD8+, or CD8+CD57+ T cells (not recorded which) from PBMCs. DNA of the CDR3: TGTGCCAGCAGCAAGGGACAGGGTCGGGGTAATCAGCCCCAGCATTTT. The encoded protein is CASSKGQGRGNQPQHF.